These T cell receptor beta chains were read from a single sample in a study of vaccination effects on CD4 cells after COVID-19. Their recognized antigens are unknown. The repertoire was sequenced with immunoSEQ multiplex PCR; TCRdb's copy has only in-frame clones and lacks some. The top ten clones hold roughly 4% of a sample with roughly 75,000 clones, over 65% of them seen once. Specimen: CD4+ T cells from PBMCs cultured with HCoV-OC43 spike peptides, collected before COVID-19 vaccination. The receptors derive from a human donor who received a COVID-19 vaccine. CDR3s include the opening cysteine and the closing phenylalanine or tryptophan. A D gene is named only where the DNA matches it firmly. Clone size appears in some rows only: once, few, many, or a class for an expanded clone.

d_call: .
clone_size: once
j_call: TRBJ1-6
v_call: TRBV30
cdr3_aa: CAWSSILRSYNSPLHF
cdr3_nt: TGTGCCTGGAGTTCGATCCTTCGATCCTATAATTCACCCCTCCACTTT

d_call: .
clone_size: .
j_call: TRBJ1-2
v_call: TRBV5-1
cdr3_aa: CASSLALGFGTSRYTF
cdr3_nt: TGCGCCAGCAGCTTGGCCCTGGGATTTGGGACGAGTCGCTACACCTTC

d_call: TRBD2
clone_size: .
j_call: TRBJ2-1
v_call: TRBV7-2
cdr3_aa: CASSLRLAGYEQFF
cdr3_nt: TGTGCCAGCAGCTTAAGACTAGCGGGCTATGAGCAGTTCTTC

d_call: .
clone_size: .
j_call: TRBJ2-2
v_call: TRBV9
cdr3_aa: CASSVGQTGELFF
cdr3_nt: TGTGCCAGCAGCGTAGGACAAACCGGGGAGCTGTTTTTT

d_call: TRBD2
clone_size: .
j_call: TRBJ2-1
v_call: TRBV27
cdr3_aa: CASSLERGLSYNEQFF
cdr3_nt: TGTGCCAGCAGTTTAGAGCGGGGGTTATCCTACAATGAGCAGTTCTTC

d_call: TRBD1
clone_size: .
j_call: TRBJ2-5
v_call: TRBV19
cdr3_aa: CASSIDRAFRETQYF
cdr3_nt: TGTGCCAGTAGCATAGACAGGGCGTTTCGGGAGACCCAGTACTTC

d_call: .
clone_size: .
j_call: TRBJ2-1
v_call: TRBV6-5
cdr3_aa: CASRPSPANEQFF
cdr3_nt: TGTGCCAGCAGACCTTCGCCGGCCAATGAGCAGTTCTTC

d_call: .
clone_size: .
j_call: TRBJ2-1
v_call: TRBV6-4
cdr3_aa: CASSDSGYSYNEQFF
cdr3_nt: TGTGCCAGCAGTGACTCGGGCTACTCCTACAATGAGCAGTTCTTC

d_call: TRBD1
clone_size: once
j_call: TRBJ2-4
v_call: TRBV13
cdr3_aa: CASSLGGQGKIAKNIQYF
cdr3_nt: TGTGCCAGCAGCCTAGGCGGACAGGGGAAGATAGCCAAAAACATTCAGTACTTC

d_call: .
clone_size: .
j_call: TRBJ2-3
v_call: TRBV10-3
cdr3_aa: CAISESNTGITDTQYF
cdr3_nt: TGTGCCATCAGTGAGTCGAATACAGGGATCACAGATACGCAGTATTTT

d_call: TRBD1
clone_size: .
j_call: TRBJ2-3
v_call: TRBV9
cdr3_aa: CASSPQTGGKDTQYF
cdr3_nt: TGTGCCAGCAGCCCCCAGACAGGGGGCAAAGATACGCAGTATTTT

d_call: .
clone_size: .
j_call: TRBJ2-5
v_call: TRBV29-1
cdr3_aa: CSVTRPAQETQYF
cdr3_nt: TGCAGCGTTACGAGGCCAGCCCAAGAGACCCAGTACTTC

d_call: TRBD2
clone_size: few
j_call: TRBJ2-2
v_call: TRBV7-3
cdr3_aa: CASSPLGSGGTGELFF
cdr3_nt: TGTGCCAGCAGCCCTTTGGGTAGCGGGGGGACCGGGGAGCTGTTTTTT

d_call: .
clone_size: few
j_call: TRBJ2-1
v_call: TRBV18
cdr3_aa: CASSPLGSSNNEQFF
cdr3_nt: TGTGCCAGCTCACCGTTAGGAAGCTCGAACAATGAGCAGTTCTTC

d_call: TRBD2
clone_size: .
j_call: TRBJ2-1
v_call: TRBV9
cdr3_aa: CASSPLGASGGASEQFF
cdr3_nt: TGTGCCAGCAGCCCTCTAGGAGCTAGCGGGGGGGCCTCTGAGCAGTTCTTC

d_call: TRBD1
clone_size: .
j_call: TRBJ2-1
v_call: TRBV9
cdr3_aa: CASSATGTVHNEQFF
cdr3_nt: TGTGCCAGCAGCGCCACCGGGACAGTACACAATGAGCAGTTCTTC

d_call: .
clone_size: .
j_call: TRBJ1-1
v_call: TRBV29-1
cdr3_aa: CSATGIMDTEAFF
cdr3_nt: TGCAGCGCAACAGGGATAATGGACACTGAAGCTTTCTTT

d_call: .
clone_size: .
j_call: TRBJ1-5
v_call: TRBV4-1
cdr3_aa: CASTLGGGGNQPQHF
cdr3_nt: TGCGCCAGCACCCTCGGGGGAGGGGGCAATCAGCCCCAGCATTTT

d_call: TRBD2
clone_size: once
j_call: TRBJ2-2
v_call: TRBV7-3
cdr3_aa: CASSLTPGLDSGELFF
cdr3_nt: TGTGCCAGCAGCCTAACACCGGGACTAGATTCCGGGGAGCTGTTTTTT

d_call: .
clone_size: .
j_call: TRBJ2-2
v_call: TRBV9
cdr3_aa: CASSVGAAAHTGELFF
cdr3_nt: TGTGCCAGCAGCGTAGGGGCCGCCGCACACACCGGGGAGCTGTTTTTT

d_call: .
clone_size: .
j_call: TRBJ2-5
v_call: TRBV19
cdr3_aa: CASSRGPGQGLETQYF
cdr3_nt: TGTGCCAGTAGTAGGGGCCCGGGGCAGGGTCTAGAGACCCAGTACTTC

d_call: .
clone_size: once
j_call: TRBJ2-3
v_call: TRBV24-1
cdr3_aa: CATSDWLGPQYF
cdr3_nt: TGTGCCACCAGTGATTGGTTAGGTCCGCAGTATTTT